This T cell receptor beta chain stems from a study of early T cells in non-severe SARS-CoV-2 infection. Study as a whole: The chains were unpaired, and the sequenced material was bulk RNA from unsorted whole blood.

The CDR3 totals 13 residues. Germline lookup yields CDR1 DFQATT and CDR2 SNEGSKA (reference sequence). Individual cDNA molecules carried attached unique molecular identifiers. TCRdb processed the 5' RACE reads anew with MiXCR; each CDR3 protein has one entry. The sample lists tens of thousands of distinct CDR3 sequences, 13% occurring once. About this clonotype itself: The junction differs from germline at one of its ends, possibly a read error.

The sequenced sample consisted of whole blood. This TCR was sampled from an adult who was a healthcare worker with PCR-confirmed SARS-CoV-2 infection or an uninfected control (not recorded which). The chain joins TRBV20-1 to TRBJ1-1; 11 positions agree with TRBD1. The CDR3 region has the DNA TGCAGTGCCCTGGGGACAGGGGGACGGGAAGCTATCTTT. It specifies CSALGTGGREAIF.